These 8 T cell receptor beta chains came from one sample sequenced in a study of human T cells and chemical hapten exposure. Specified time point: healthy volunteer bleed at 2 weeks. Whole blood that had not been fractionated was the source of extracted total RNA. TCRdb passed the RACE reads through MiXCR, listing each CDR3 protein once. The data contain roughly 46,000 distinct CDR3 sequences, roughly 4.5% of them singletons. Sequencing was performed on whole blood. These receptors all come from a human donor in good health. Some clones in this sample may be carry-over from other donors' samples.

Concerning this clonotype itself: A much larger clone lies one base from this, so it may be a read error. The chain combines TRBV27 with TRBJ2-5, with TRBD2 identical over 7 bases. This CDR3 has 17 residues. CDR1 MNHEY and CDR2 SMNVEV come from the germline V gene (reference sequence). CDR3 sequence reads: CASRLLGLAAIRETQYF. The CDR3 DNA reads TGTGCCAGCAGATTATTAGGTCTAGCGGCGATCCGAGAGACCCAGTACTTC.

This chain uses TRBV2 with TRBJ2-3, with D unresolved. CDR3 length equals 15 residues. Trimming took off 2 bases at V and 3 bases at J, with 12 bases between the two ends. The germline CDR1 and CDR2 sequences are SNHLY and FYNNEI. The chain's CDR3 is CASSEFRRSTDTQYF. The CDR3 DNA is TGTGCCAGCAGTGAATTTAGGCGTAGTACAGATACGCAGTATTTT. The whole variable domain, filled in from reference TRBV2 and TRBJ2-3, reads EPEVTQTPSHQVTQMGQEVILRCVPISNHLYFYWYRQILGQKVEFLVSFYNNEISEKSEIFDDQFSVERPDGSNFTLKIRSTKLEDSAMYFCASSEFRRSTDTQYFGPGTRLTVL.

This clonotype occurred a few times. This sequence joins TRBV6-1 and TRBJ1-5; a possible D gene is TRBD1 (5 bases). Germline loops: CDR1 MNHNS, CDR2 SASEGT. The CDR3 totals 15 residues. The V gene lost 1 base and the J gene lost 6 bases, with 13 bases spanning the gap. CDR3 in DNA: TGTGCCAGCAGTGAAGAGGGAGGGGAACCTCAGCCCCAGCATTTT. Its translation: CASSEEGGEPQPQHF.

This clonotype was picked up many times. This chain joins TRBV3-1 and TRBJ1-3, with 10 nucleotides matching TRBD1. Germline CDR1 and CDR2: LGHDT and YNNKEL (reference sequence). This CDR3 has 16 residues. V dropped 5 bases and J dropped 0; count of bases not matched to a gene: 4. The CDR3 is CASSWDRGISGNTIYF. The CDR3 DNA is TGTGCCAGCAGCTGGGACAGGGGAATCTCTGGAAACACCATATATTTT. The variable domain in full, completed from reference TRBV3-1 and TRBJ1-3, reads DTAVSQTPKYLVTQMGNDKSIKCEQNLGHDTMYWYKQDSKKFLKIMFSYNNKELIINETVPNRFSPKSPDKAHLNLHINSLELGDSAVYFCASSWDRGISGNTIYFGEGSWLTVV.

Ten or more counts support this clonotype. Germline is not matched at one junction end, which may reflect a read error. This chain links TRBV28 with TRBJ2-7; D may be TRBD1 or TRBD2 (6 bases each). This CDR3 is 12 amino acids long. CDR1 and CDR2 (germline): MDHEN, SYDVKM. CDR3 DNA sequence: TGTGCCAGCAGTTTGCGCACGGGGGCTATGGCCTTC. Its protein product is CASSLRTGAMAF.

This clonotype was counted only a few times. The J gene is TRBJ1-5, the V gene TRBV12-5; D not certain. Trimming pared 1 base from V and 3 bases from J, leaving 7 bases between. CDR1 is LGHNT and CDR2 is FRNRAP in the germline V gene. The CDR3 spans 14 residues. CDR3 nucleotide sequence: TGTGCTAGTGGTTTGGGCAGCTCCAATCAGCCCCAGCATTTT. It yields the protein CASGLGSSNQPQHF.

This clonotype came up a few times. The DNA for the CDR3 is TGTGCCAGCAGTGAATATCCAAGGGTCCTTACGGGGGAGACCCAGTACTTC. Amino acid sequence: CASSEYPRVLTGETQYF. The rearrangement links TRBV2 to TRBJ2-5; weak D call: TRBD2 (5 bases). V lost 2 bases to trimming and J lost 5 bases, with 21 bases between them. From germline, CDR1 is SNHLY and CDR2 FYNNEI. The CDR3 runs to 17 residues.

The chain combines TRBV12-3 or TRBV12-4 with TRBJ1-4; no clear D. V was pared by 2 bases and J by 8 bases, with 9 bases between. The CDR3 length is 13 residues. This chain's CDR3 is CASSLKVDEKLFF. DNA of the CDR3: TGTGCCAGCAGTTTAAAGGTTGACGAAAAACTGTTTTTT.